The TCR beta chain described here comes from a study of T cell responses to AZD1222 COVID-19 vaccine. Study-level results: Most donors were white British and more were female, and clonal diversity was possibly underestimated. Mapped onto spike, vaccine-associated CD4 TCRs spanned it and were dominant at 160-218 and 743-854. It was only after the peak T cell response that any repertoires were sampled.

Comments on this clone: As yet, its antigen is unknown.

Repertoires were generated with immunoSEQ multiplex PCR, while TCRdb's copy carries only in-frame clones and drops some. The sample has about 150,000 clones; 94% are singletons. Trimming took 6 bases from V and 4 from J, leaving 11 bases between them. This CDR3 spans 13 amino acids. Sequenced material: peripheral blood, taken on day 0 of AZD1222 vaccination. The TCR was taken from an adult in good health. V gene TRBV12-3 or TRBV12-4 combines with J gene TRBJ2-3, with D possibly being TRBD2 (6 bases). The CDR3 nucleotides are TGTGCCAGCAGACGGGGACTTTCAGATACGCAGTATTTT. As protein: CASRRGLSDTQYF.